This T cell receptor beta chain was captured in a study of T cells in Graves' hyperthyroidism and ophthalmopathy. This clonotype was picked up many times. V dropped 3 bases and J dropped 7; count of bases not matched to a gene: 12. The CDR3 sequence is 16 residues long. Per germline, CDR1 DFQATT and CDR2 SNEGSKA (reference sequence). The source material, RNA transcripts, was used to amplify TCR beta CDR3 regions. RT-PCR in the first round (using the HTBI primer set) targeted the TCR CDR3. TCRdb passed the multiplex PCR reads through MiXCR, listing each CDR3 protein once. The top ten hold approximately 37% of the sample, which has hundreds of thousands of distinct CDR3 sequences, 15% to 20% seen once.

The sequencing input was blood. The clonotype was recovered from a man aged 50 or older with Graves' ophthalmopathy. The rearrangement joins TRBV20-1 to TRBJ1-2, with 12 bases that match TRBD1. CDR3 coding DNA: TGCAGTGCTAGGTTCGGCGGGGGACAGGGGGCGCTTGGCTACACCTTC. The encoded protein is CSARFGGGQGALGYTF.